This T cell receptor beta chain was obtained from a study of blood T cell repertoires in COVID-19. For the study at large: The United States, Italy and Spain provided the acute and convalescent COVID-19 samples. PBMCs, B-cell-depleted T cells, or T cells provided the cDNA or gDNA that made up the material.

This CDR3 has 13 amino acids. V shed 4 bases and J shed 0 bases, with 6 bases lying between them. The germline gives CDR1 LGHDT, CDR2 YNNKEL (reference sequence). Individuals drawn from around 25 US areas were about 18 to 89 years old. Membership in each cohort depended on participant-reported clinical history. Assay used: immunoSEQ multiplex PCR; TCRdb lists only in-frame clones, some missing. The profile shows 200,000 to 300,000 clones, around 88% of them singletons. Input material: PBMCs or T cells enriched from blood (not recorded which). This TCR derives from a woman aged 25 to 39 who had recovered from COVID-19. V and J are TRBV3-1 (or the pseudogene TRBV3-2) and TRBJ1-1; the D is unclear. Written as DNA, the CDR3 is TGTGCCAGCAGCCTCCCATTGAACACTGAAGCTTTCTTT. This gives the protein CASSLPLNTEAFF.